This is a list of T cell receptor beta chains from one sample in a study of cytomegalovirus exposure and HLA in healthy donors. Repertoires were generated with immunoSEQ multiplex PCR, while TCRdb's copy carries only in-frame clones and drops some. The sample has roughly 190,000 clones; about four fifths are singletons. Source material: PBMCs. Source of these receptors: a woman aged 45 to 65 in good health and CMV-seronegative. Both conserved end residues are part of each CDR3. A D gene is named only where the DNA matches it firmly. Expanded clones are given a class, and other clones once, few, many or no size at all.

J | V | D | size | CDR3 | DNA
TRBJ2-5 | TRBV7-9 | TRBD2 | - | CASSVTGGTQYF | TGTGCCAGCAGCGTCACGGGGGGGACCCAGTACTTC
TRBJ2-2 | TRBV5-6 | TRBD1 | - | CASRFTGVATGELFF | TGTGCCAGCAGGTTCACAGGGGTTGCCACCGGGGAGCTGTTTTTT
TRBJ2-5 | TRBV7-9 | TRBD1 | - | CSSSLASDRGQETQYF | TGTTCCAGCAGCTTAGCGTCGGACAGGGGACAAGAGACCCAGTACTTC
TRBJ1-1 | TRBV29-1 | TRBD1 | - | CSVAGTGGFRAEAFF | TGCAGCGTAGCCGGGACAGGGGGCTTTCGGGCTGAAGCTTTCTTT
TRBJ2-7 | TRBV5-4 | - | - | CASTRGGTGTYEQYF | TGTGCCAGCACCCGCGGGGGGACAGGGACCTACGAGCAGTACTTC
TRBJ2-7 | TRBV13 | - | - | CASSPYHRRGAYEQYF | TGTGCCAGCAGCCCCTATCACCGTCGGGGAGCCTACGAGCAGTACTTC
TRBJ2-1 | TRBV7-9 | TRBD2 | - | CASSNRNGLAGYNEQFF | TGTGCCAGCAGCAATAGAAACGGACTAGCGGGGTACAATGAGCAGTTCTTC
TRBJ1-5 | TRBV19 | TRBD1 | - | CASSLEGAGQPQHF | TGTGCCAGTAGTTTGGAGGGGGCCGGCCAGCCCCAGCATTTT
TRBJ1-4 | TRBV9 | - | once | CASSGAGGAANEKLFF | TGTGCCAGCAGCGGAGCAGGCGGAGCGGCTAATGAAAAACTGTTTTTT
TRBJ1-1 | TRBV7-2 | TRBD1 | - | CASSPGDRRNTEAFF | TGTGCCAGCAGCCCCGGGGACAGGAGGAACACTGAAGCTTTCTTT
TRBJ2-7 | TRBV28 | TRBD2 | - | CASSFGGRRDEQYF | TGTGCCAGCAGTTTTGGCGGGAGAAGGGACGAGCAGTACTTC
TRBJ1-1 | TRBV6-1 | TRBD1 | few | CASRRGQQTTEAFF | TGTGCCAGCAGACGGGGACAGCAGACCACTGAAGCTTTCTTT
TRBJ1-2 | TRBV19 | TRBD1 | - | CASSINTWTGYGYTF | TGTGCCAGTAGTATTAATACGTGGACAGGGTATGGCTACACCTTC
TRBJ2-7 | TRBV5-1 | TRBD1 | - | CASSSLTGAYEQYF | TGCGCCAGCAGCTCCTTGACAGGGGCCTACGAGCAGTACTTC
TRBJ2-3 | TRBV5-4 | - | - | CASSFGGQSTDTQYF | TGTGCCAGCAGCTTTGGAGGGCAAAGCACAGATACGCAGTATTTT
TRBJ1-1 | TRBV18 | - | - | CASSRTKGIGDTEAFF | TGTGCCAGCTCTCGAACGAAGGGGATAGGAGACACTGAAGCTTTCTTT
TRBJ2-1 | TRBV6-5 | TRBD1 | - | CASTRTGIYNEQFF | TGTGCCAGCACCCGGACAGGGATATACAATGAGCAGTTCTTC
TRBJ2-2 | TRBV4-3 | - | few | CASSQEFYGSPSNTGELFF | TGCGCCAGCAGCCAAGAATTCTACGGTTCACCCTCGAACACCGGGGAGCTGTTTTTT
TRBJ2-7 | TRBV7-2 | - | - | CASSLALTYEQYF | TGTGCCAGCAGCTTAGCACTGACCTACGAGCAGTACTTC
TRBJ2-2 | TRBV9 | TRBD2 | - | CASSVAPETSRRLAGELFF | TGTGCCAGCAGCGTAGCTCCCGAGACTAGCCGGCGGCTGGCCGGGGAGCTGTTTTTT
TRBJ2-2 | TRBV6-5 | - | once | CASSYTAGPGELFF | TGTGCCAGCAGTTACACCGCGGGGCCCGGGGAGCTGTTTTTT
TRBJ2-7 | TRBV14 | TRBD2 | few | CASSPAGGYYEQYF | TGTGCCAGCAGCCCCGCGGGGGGTTACTACGAGCAGTACTTC
TRBJ1-1 | TRBV7-2 | - | - | CASSSSGGNTEAFF | TGTGCCAGCAGCTCATCCGGGGGTAACACTGAAGCTTTCTTT
TRBJ2-3 | TRBV7-9 | - | - | CASSSRAPGESTDTQYF | TGTGCCAGCAGTTCACGAGCCCCGGGGGAAAGCACAGATACGCAGTATTTT
TRBJ1-5 | TRBV7-3 | - | few | CASSLNGGQPQHF | TGTGCCAGCAGCTTAAACGGAGGTCAGCCCCAGCATTTT
TRBJ1-6 | TRBV5-6 | - | - | CASSLAPNSPLHF | TGTGCCAGCAGCTTGGCCCCGAATTCACCCCTCCACTTT
TRBJ1-1 | TRBV6-1 | - | - | CASSEMVSPGTEAFF | TGTGCCAGCAGTGAGATGGTCAGCCCGGGCACTGAAGCTTTCTTT
TRBJ1-1 | TRBV2 | - | - | CASSGGRGGVEAFF | TGTGCCAGCAGTGGCGGGCGGGGGGGCGTAGAGGCTTTCTTT
TRBJ2-2 | TRBV5-1 | TRBD1 | - | CASSLYLPGQGPSNTGELFF | TGCGCCAGCAGCCTGTATTTACCGGGACAGGGTCCCTCGAACACCGGGGAGCTGTTTTTT
TRBJ1-4 | TRBV5-5 | - | - | CASSLDRMVGRGEKLFF | TGTGCCAGCAGCTTGGATAGGATGGTGGGCAGGGGTGAAAAACTGTTTTTT
TRBJ1-1 | TRBV7-3 | - | - | CASSRQGGRTEAFF | TGTGCCAGCAGCCGGCAGGGCGGAAGAACTGAAGCTTTCTTT
TRBJ2-1 | TRBV7-8 | - | - | CASSLWAEAPYNEQFF | TGTGCCAGCAGCTTATGGGCCGAAGCCCCCTACAATGAGCAGTTCTTC
TRBJ2-1 | TRBV5-4 | - | - | CASSSQGGTYNEQFF | TGTGCCAGCAGCTCACAGGGTGGGACCTACAATGAGCAGTTCTTC
TRBJ2-3 | TRBV6-1 | TRBD2 | - | CASSGSAGGPTDTQYF | TGTGCCAGCAGTGGATCGGCGGGAGGGCCGACAGATACGCAGTATTTT
TRBJ2-1 | TRBV9 | - | - | CASSKLGSGRIYNEQFF | TGTGCCAGCAGCAAACTCGGGTCCGGGAGAATCTACAATGAGCAGTTCTTC
TRBJ1-5 | TRBV28 | - | - | CASSLGRQPQHF | TGTGCCAGCAGTTTAGGTAGACAGCCCCAGCATTTT
TRBJ2-7 | TRBV11-3 | TRBD1 | - | CASSLDRARGGGYEQYF | TGTGCCAGCAGCTTAGATCGGGCGAGAGGGGGCGGATACGAGCAGTACTTC
TRBJ2-3 | TRBV7-9 | TRBD2 | - | CASSSTSGRSASTHATQYF | TGTGCCAGCAGCTCGACTAGCGGGAGGTCGGCTTCTACACACGCTACGCAGTATTTT
TRBJ2-5 | TRBV7-2 | - | - | CASSFRGSQETQYF | TGTGCCAGCAGCTTCAGGGGTAGCCAAGAGACCCAGTACTTC
TRBJ1-2 | TRBV6-5 | TRBD1 | - | CASSYSIETGGLLDF | TGTGCCAGCAGTTACTCGATAGAGACAGGGGGCCTATTGGACTTC
TRBJ2-7 | TRBV7-2 | - | - | CASSLELGRGSYEQYF | TGTGCCAGCAGCTTAGAATTGGGCAGGGGCTCCTACGAGCAGTACTTC
TRBJ2-5 | TRBV7-6 | TRBD2 | - | CASSRGTTAGVTQYF | TGTGCCAGCAGCCGGGGGACTACCGCCGGTGTGACCCAGTACTTC
TRBJ2-7 | TRBV14 | TRBD2 | - | CASSQLAGGSSYEQYF | TGTGCCAGCAGCCAACTAGCGGGAGGGTCCTCGTACGAGCAGTACTTC
TRBJ2-1 | TRBV19 | - | - | CASRDPGGEQFF | TGTGCCAGCCGGGACCCCGGGGGTGAGCAGTTCTTC
TRBJ1-1 | TRBV28 | - | - | CASSLPEASNTEAFF | TGTGCCAGCAGTTTACCGGAGGCCTCGAACACTGAAGCTTTCTTT
TRBJ2-1 | TRBV19 | - | - | CASSIAAGGSEQFF | TGTGCCAGTAGTATCGCGGCAGGGGGGTCTGAGCAGTTCTTC
TRBJ1-1 | TRBV4-3 | - | once | CASSGNRDTEAFF | TGCGCTAGCAGCGGTAACAGGGACACTGAAGCTTTCTTT
TRBJ1-1 | TRBV5-6 | - | - | CASSLVVTVTTEAFF | TGTGCCAGCAGCTTGGTCGTTACAGTAACCACTGAAGCTTTCTTT
TRBJ2-1 | TRBV9 | TRBD2 | - | CASSVLAGGPNSYNEQFF | TGTGCCAGCAGCGTATTAGCGGGAGGGCCCAACTCCTACAATGAGCAGTTCTTC
TRBJ2-1 | TRBV5-1 | TRBD1 | once | CAGSLGTGIANEQFF | TGCGCCGGCAGCTTGGGGACAGGAATTGCCAATGAGCAGTTCTTC
TRBJ1-2 | TRBV5-1 | - | - | CASSLESQVRDGYTF | TGCGCCAGCAGCTTGGAATCCCAGGTTCGCGATGGCTACACCTTC
TRBJ2-6 | TRBV27 | TRBD1 | - | CASKTGAGANVLTF | TGTGCCAGCAAAACAGGGGCTGGGGCCAACGTCCTGACTTTC
TRBJ1-2 | TRBV7-3 | - | - | CASSPQKAAQGGYTF | TGTGCCAGCAGCCCACAGAAGGCCGCGCAAGGCGGCTACACCTTC
TRBJ2-1 | TRBV28 | TRBD2 | - | CASSLWGGQGSSYNEQFF | TGTGCCAGCAGTTTATGGGGAGGGCAGGGAAGCTCCTACAATGAGCAGTTCTTC
TRBJ1-1 | TRBV28 | - | - | CASSLVGGIPEAFF | TGTGCCAGCAGTTTGGTGGGGGGGATACCTGAAGCTTTCTTT
TRBJ2-7 | TRBV6-5 | - | - | CASSYSPGSLGYEQYF | TGTGCCAGCAGTTACTCCCCGGGATCTCTTGGGTACGAGCAGTACTTC
TRBJ2-7 | TRBV29-1 | TRBD1 | - | CSVEDRGTENIYEQYF | TGCAGCGTTGAAGATCGTGGGACAGAAAATATCTACGAGCAGTACTTC